The clone carrying this T cell receptor beta chain was observed a few times. Its antigen is undetermined. This entry comes from a study of CD8+ T cells in alopecia areata. After isolation, RNA underwent reverse transcription to generate cDNA as the sequencing template. TCRdb's copy holds only in-frame clones and misses some; the assay was immunoSEQ multiplex PCR. In the table there are more than 95,000 clones, about 61% of which are singletons. General study results and limits: Patients shared TCRs less clearly than mice did, possibly owing to HLA. Researchers report lesional scalp, most notably alopecia totalis/universalis, outstripped normal scalp in clonality. Scalp sequencing also captures normal skin's resident alphabeta T cells.

From PBMCs, CD4+ and CD8+ T cells were sorted. The CDR3 contains 12 residues. V lost 5 bases and J lost 4, with 8 bases in between. The germline CDR1 and CDR2 sequences are LNHDA and SQIVND (reference sequence). The sequence was obtained from a human donor in good health. The sample consisted of CD4+ T cells sorted from blood. The rearrangement uses TRBV19 and TRBJ1-2, with unresolved D. CDR3 sequence (DNA): TGTGCCAGTAGTCCACACAGCTATGGCTACACCTTC. Amino acid sequence: CASSPHSYGYTF.